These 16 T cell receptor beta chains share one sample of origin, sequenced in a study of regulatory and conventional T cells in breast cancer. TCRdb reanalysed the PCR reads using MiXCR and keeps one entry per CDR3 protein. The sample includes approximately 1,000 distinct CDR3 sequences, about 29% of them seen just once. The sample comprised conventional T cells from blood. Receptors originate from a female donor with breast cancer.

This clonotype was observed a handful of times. The CDR3 nucleotides are TGTGCCAGCAGTTACTCGGCCACTAGCGGGGCCTACGAGCAGTACTTC. It specifies CASSYSATSGAYEQYF. The gene calls are TRBV6-6 and TRBJ2-7, with TRBD2 matching 10 bases. Germline V gives CDR1 MNHNY, CDR2 SVGAGI (reference sequence). The CDR3 contains 16 residues. With V trimmed by 0 bases and J by 2 bases, 4 bases remained unmatched.

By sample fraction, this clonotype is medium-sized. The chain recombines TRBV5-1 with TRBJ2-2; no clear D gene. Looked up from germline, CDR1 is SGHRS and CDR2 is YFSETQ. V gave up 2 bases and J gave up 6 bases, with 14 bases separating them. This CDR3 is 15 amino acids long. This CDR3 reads CASSFGVRFAGELFF. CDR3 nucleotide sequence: TGCGCCAGCAGCTTTGGGGTTAGATTCGCCGGGGAGCTGTTTTTT.

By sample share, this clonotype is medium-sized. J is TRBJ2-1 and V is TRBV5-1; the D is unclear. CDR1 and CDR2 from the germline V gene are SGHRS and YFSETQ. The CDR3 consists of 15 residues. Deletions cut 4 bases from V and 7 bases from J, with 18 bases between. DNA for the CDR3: TGCGCCAGCAGCACCCAATCGGACGGTGGGAATGAGCAGTTCTTC. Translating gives CASSTQSDGGNEQFF.

DNA of the CDR3: TGTGCCAGCAGCCAAGCGGCGGAGGGTTTTTCGTATGGCTACACCTTC. Its translation: CASSQAAEGFSYGYTF. The chain recombines TRBV3-1 with TRBJ1-2; D uncertain. V lost 1 base to trimming and J lost 5 bases, with 17 bases between them. CDR1 and CDR2 from the germline V gene are LGHDT and YNNKEL (reference sequence). The CDR3 runs to 16 residues. The complete variable domain, with remaining parts taken from reference TRBV3-1 and TRBJ1-2, reads DTAVSQTPKYLVTQMGNDKSIKCEQNLGHDTMYWYKQDSKKFLKIMFSYNNKELIINETVPNRFSPKSPDKAHLNLHINSLELGDSAVYFCASSQAAEGFSYGYTFGSGTRLTVV.

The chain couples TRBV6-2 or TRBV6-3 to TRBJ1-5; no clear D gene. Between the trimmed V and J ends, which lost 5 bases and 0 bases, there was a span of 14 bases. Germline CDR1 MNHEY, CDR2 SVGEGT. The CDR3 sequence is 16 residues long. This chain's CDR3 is CASSHCNGYSNQPQHF. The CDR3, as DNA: TGTGCCAGCAGTCACTGCAACGGCTATAGCAATCAGCCCCAGCATTTT.

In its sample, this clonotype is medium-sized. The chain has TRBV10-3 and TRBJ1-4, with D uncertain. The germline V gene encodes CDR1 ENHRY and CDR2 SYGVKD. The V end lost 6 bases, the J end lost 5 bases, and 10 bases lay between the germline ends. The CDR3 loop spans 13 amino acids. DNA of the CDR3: TGTGCCATCAGCGCCGGGAGGAATGAAAAACTGTTTTTT. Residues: CAISAGRNEKLFF.

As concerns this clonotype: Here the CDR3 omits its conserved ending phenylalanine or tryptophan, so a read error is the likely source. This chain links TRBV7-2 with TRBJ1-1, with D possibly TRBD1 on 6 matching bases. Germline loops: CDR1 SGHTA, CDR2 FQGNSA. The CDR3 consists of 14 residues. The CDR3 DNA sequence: TGTGCCAGCAGCTTAGTAACAGGGAACGCTGAAGCTTTCCTC. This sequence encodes CASSLVTGNAEAFL.

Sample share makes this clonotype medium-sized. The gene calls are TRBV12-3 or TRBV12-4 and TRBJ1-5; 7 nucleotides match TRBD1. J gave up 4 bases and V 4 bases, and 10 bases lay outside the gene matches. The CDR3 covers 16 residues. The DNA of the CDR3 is TGTGCCAGCAGTTCCGATACCGGGACAGTGAATCAGCCCCAGCATTTT. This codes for CASSSDTGTVNQPQHF.

This CDR3 is CASSSHDKGKQYF. CDR3 DNA sequence: TGTGCCAGCAGTAGTCATGACAAGGGAAAGCAGTACTTC. V is TRBV7-8 and J is TRBJ2-7, with D hard to call. V lost 6 bases and J 8 bases, leaving 17 bases between the germline ends. Germline CDR1 is SGHVS and CDR2 is FQNEAQ. The CDR3 runs to 13 residues. The full variable domain, rest sourced from reference TRBV7-8 and TRBJ2-7, is GAGVSQSPRYKVAKRGQDVALRCDPISGHVSLFWYQQALGQGPEFLTYFQNEAQLDKSGLPSDRFFAERPEGSVSTLKIQRTQQEDSAVYLCASSSHDKGKQYFGPGTRLTVT.

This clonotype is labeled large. The DNA for the CDR3 is TGTGCCAGCAGTTACGACCGGGAAAGTCAGCCCCAGCATTTT. This translates into CASSYDRESQPQHF. This rearrangement joins TRBV6-5 to TRBJ1-5; no definite D call. The germline V gene encodes CDR1 MNHEY and CDR2 SVGAGI. The CDR3 covers 14 residues. Trimming took off 2 bases at V and 6 bases at J, with 11 bases between the two ends.

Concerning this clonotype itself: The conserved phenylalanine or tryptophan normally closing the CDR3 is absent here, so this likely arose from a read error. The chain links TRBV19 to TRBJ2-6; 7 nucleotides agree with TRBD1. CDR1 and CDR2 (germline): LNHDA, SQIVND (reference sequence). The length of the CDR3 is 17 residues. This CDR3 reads CASSPRADRAGANVLTI. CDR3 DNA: TGCGCCAGTAGTCCCCGGGCCGACAGGGCTGGGGCCAACGTCCTGACTATC.

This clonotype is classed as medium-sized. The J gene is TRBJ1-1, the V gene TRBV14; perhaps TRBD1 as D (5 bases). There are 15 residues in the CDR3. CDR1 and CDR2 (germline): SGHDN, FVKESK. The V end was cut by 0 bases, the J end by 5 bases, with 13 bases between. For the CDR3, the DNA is TGTGCCAGCAGCCAAGATCAGGGCAAACCGACTGAAGCTTTCTTT. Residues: CASSQDQGKPTEAFF.

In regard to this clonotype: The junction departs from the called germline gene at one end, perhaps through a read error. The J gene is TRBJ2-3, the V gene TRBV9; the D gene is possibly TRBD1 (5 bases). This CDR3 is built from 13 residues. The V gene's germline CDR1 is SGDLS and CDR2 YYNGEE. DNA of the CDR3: TGTGCCAGCAAGGGGCTGGGTACAGATACGCGGTATTTT. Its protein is CASKGLGTDTRYF.

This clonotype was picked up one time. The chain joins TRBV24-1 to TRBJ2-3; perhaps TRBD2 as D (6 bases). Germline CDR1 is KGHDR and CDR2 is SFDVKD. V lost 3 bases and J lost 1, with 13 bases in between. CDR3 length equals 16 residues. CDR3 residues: CATSDQDGGGTDTQYF. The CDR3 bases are TGTGCCACCAGTGATCAGGACGGGGGAGGCACAGATACGCAGTATTTT.

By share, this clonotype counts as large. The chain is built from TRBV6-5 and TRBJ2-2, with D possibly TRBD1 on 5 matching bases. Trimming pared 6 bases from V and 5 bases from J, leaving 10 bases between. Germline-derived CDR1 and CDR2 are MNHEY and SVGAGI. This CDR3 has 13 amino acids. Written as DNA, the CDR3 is TGTGCCAGCAGACTTCAGGGTACCGGGGAGCTGTTTTTT. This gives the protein CASRLQGTGELFF.

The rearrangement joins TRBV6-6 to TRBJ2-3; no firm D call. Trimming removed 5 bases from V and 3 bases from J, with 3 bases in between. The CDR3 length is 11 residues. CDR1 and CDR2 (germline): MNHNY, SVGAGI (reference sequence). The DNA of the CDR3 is TGTGCCAGCAGTAGGACAGATACGCAGTATTTT. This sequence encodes CASSRTDTQYF.